This TCR beta chain was identified in a study of cytomegalovirus exposure and HLA in healthy donors. The CDR3 has 14 residues. Per germline, CDR1 MNHEY and CDR2 SVGAGI. PCR used 60 Vbeta primers and 13 Jbeta primers. The table came from immunoSEQ multiplex PCR; TCRdb's copy has only in-frame clones and leaves some out. Of 170,000 or so clones in the sample, 60% to 80% are singletons; the top ten hold over 2%. Remarks on this clone: The germline gene is not matched at one end of the junction; a read error may be the cause.

Sample: PBMCs. The TCR was taken from a man aged 60 to 69 in good health and CMV-seronegative. This chain links TRBV6-5 with TRBJ1-1, with 8 nucleotides matching TRBD1. CDR3 sequence (DNA): TGTGCCGGCAGTGTTACAGGGGGAAACACTGAAGCTTTCTTT. This translates into CAGSVTGGNTEAFF.